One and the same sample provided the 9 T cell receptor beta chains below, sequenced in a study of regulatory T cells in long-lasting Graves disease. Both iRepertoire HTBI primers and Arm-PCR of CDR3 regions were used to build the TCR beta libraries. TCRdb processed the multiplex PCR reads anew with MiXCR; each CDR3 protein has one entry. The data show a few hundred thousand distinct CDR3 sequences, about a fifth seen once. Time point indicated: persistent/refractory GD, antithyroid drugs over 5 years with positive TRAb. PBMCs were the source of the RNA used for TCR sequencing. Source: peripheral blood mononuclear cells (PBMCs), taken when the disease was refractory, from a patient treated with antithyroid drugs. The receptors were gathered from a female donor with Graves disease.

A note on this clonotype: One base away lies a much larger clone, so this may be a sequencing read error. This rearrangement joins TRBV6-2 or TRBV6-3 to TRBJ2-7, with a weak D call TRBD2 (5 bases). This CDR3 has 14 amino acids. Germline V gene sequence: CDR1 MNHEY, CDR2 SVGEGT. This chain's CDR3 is CASSYLGVSYERYF. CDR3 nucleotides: TGTGCCAGCAGTTACCTCGGGGTCTCCTACGAGCGGTACTTC.

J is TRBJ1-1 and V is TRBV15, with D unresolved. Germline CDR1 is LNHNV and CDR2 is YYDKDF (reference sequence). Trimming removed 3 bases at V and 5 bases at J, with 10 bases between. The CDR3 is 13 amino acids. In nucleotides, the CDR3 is TGTGCCACCAGCAGCTGGTATGTGACTGAAGCTTTCTTT. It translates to CATSSWYVTEAFF.

Here the CDR3 reads CSAAVGGGEQYF. For the CDR3, the DNA is TGCAGCGCCGCCGTCGGGGGAGGGGAGCAGTACTTC. The rearrangement joins TRBV29-1 to TRBJ2-7; 7 positions agree with TRBD2. The CDR3 is 12 residues long. Germline assignment: CDR1 SQVTM and CDR2 ANQGSEA. The V segment lost 7 bases and the J segment 7 bases; nucleotides outside the gene matches: 10.

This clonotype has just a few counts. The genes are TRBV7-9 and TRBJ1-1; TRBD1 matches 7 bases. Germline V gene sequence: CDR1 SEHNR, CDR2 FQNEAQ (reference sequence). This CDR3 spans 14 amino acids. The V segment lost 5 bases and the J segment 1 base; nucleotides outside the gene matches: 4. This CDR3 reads CASSGYRGNTEAFF. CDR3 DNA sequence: TGTGCCAGCAGCGGTTACAGGGGGAACACTGAAGCTTTCTTT.

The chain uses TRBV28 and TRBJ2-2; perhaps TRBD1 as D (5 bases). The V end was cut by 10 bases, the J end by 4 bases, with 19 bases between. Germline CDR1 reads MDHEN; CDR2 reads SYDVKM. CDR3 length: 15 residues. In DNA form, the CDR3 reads TGTGCCACTAATCCTGGGGCAGAGTTCACCGGGGAGCTGTTTTTT. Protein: CATNPGAEFTGELFF.

The DNA for the CDR3 is TGTGCCAGCAGCCAAGAATGGAGCCTAGCGGGAGATAACGAGCAGTACTTC. The encoded protein is CASSQEWSLAGDNEQYF. The V call is TRBV4-2, the J call TRBJ2-7; 10 bases fit TRBD2. V was clipped by 0 bases and J by 5 bases; unmatched bases: 10. CDR1 is LGHNA, CDR2 YNFKEQ, per germline. This CDR3 is 17 amino acids long.

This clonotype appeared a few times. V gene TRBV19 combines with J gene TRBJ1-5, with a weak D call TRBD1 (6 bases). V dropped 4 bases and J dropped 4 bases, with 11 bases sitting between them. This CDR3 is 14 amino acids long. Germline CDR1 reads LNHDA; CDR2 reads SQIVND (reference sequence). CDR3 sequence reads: CASSNVGQNQPQHF. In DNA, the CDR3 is TGTGCCAGTAGTAACGTCGGACAGAATCAGCCCCAGCATTTT.

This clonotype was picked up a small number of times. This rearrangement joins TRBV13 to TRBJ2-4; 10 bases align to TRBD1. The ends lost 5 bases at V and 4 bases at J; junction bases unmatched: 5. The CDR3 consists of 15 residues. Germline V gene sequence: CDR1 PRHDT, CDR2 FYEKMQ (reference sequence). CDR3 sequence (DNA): TGTGCCAGCAGCGCCGACAGGGGGCGGAAAAACATTCAGTACTTC. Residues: CASSADRGRKNIQYF. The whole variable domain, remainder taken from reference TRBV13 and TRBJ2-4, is AAGVIQSPRHLIKEKRETATLKCYPIPRHDTVYWYQQGPGQDPQFLISFYEKMQSDKGSIPDRFSAQQFSDYHSELNMSSLELGDSALYFCASSADRGRKNIQYFGAGTRLSVL.

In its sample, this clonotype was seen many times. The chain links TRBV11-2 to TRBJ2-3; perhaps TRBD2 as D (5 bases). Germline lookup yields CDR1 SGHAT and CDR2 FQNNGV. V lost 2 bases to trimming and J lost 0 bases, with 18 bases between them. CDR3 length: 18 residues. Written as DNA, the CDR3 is TGTGCCAGCAGCTTAAGGTTCGGTGCGGGTAGTAGCACAGATACGCAGTATTTT. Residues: CASSLRFGAGSSTDTQYF.